Described below is a single T cell receptor beta chain sequence and its context. Its antigen is still unknown. No base quality values were provided; no much bigger clone lies one nucleotide off. These data are taken from a study of Graves' ophthalmopathy and Graves' hyperthyroidism (dated by TCRdb to the late 2010s). Describing the broader study: Peripheral blood was collected at initial diagnosis, prior to any treatment. To tell Graves' ophthalmopathy apart from Graves' hyperthyroidism, and to predict which patients would progress to ophthalmopathy, the study relied on TCR beta repertoire signatures. In total, some 140 blood samples were TCR-sequenced: around 42 ophthalmopathy, around 75 hyperthyroidism and roughly 17 hyperthyroidism-to-ophthalmopathy patients. A discovery set of about 99 patients (roughly 41 ophthalmopathy, 55 to 65 stable hyperthyroidism) was enrolled to explore V-J signatures distinguishing ophthalmopathy from hyperthyroidism. The independent validation cohort included about 19 hyperthyroidism patients plus 17 patients who later progressed from hyperthyroidism to ophthalmopathy. In five to seven hyperthyroidism patients, T-cell repertoires of thyroid tissue and blood were compared. Once sampling was done, hyperthyroidism patients were given methimazole at a starting dose of 30 mg daily, while ophthalmopathy patients were given high-dose intravenous methylprednisolone.

Ophthalmopathy patients had moderately to severely active disease, Clinical Activity Score of at least 3, NOSPECS grade of at least 4, and disease duration under 3 months. Patients with other autoimmune diseases, uncontrolled infections, pregnancy or lactation were excluded. Diagnosis was based on clinical symptoms, serum thyroxine, TRAb, thyroid ultrasound and orbital computed tomography. PBMCs were isolated from 8 to 10 ml of fresh peripheral blood by Ficoll-Paque density gradient centrifugation. Trizol reagent was used to extract the total RNA, and its quality was then checked on an Agilent 2100 Bioanalyzer. Looking up the germline V gene (reference sequence) yields CDR1 DFQATT and CDR2 SNEGSKA. Measured from the cysteine to the phenylalanine, the CDR3 is 15 residues long. Only the CDR3 region is kept as DNA, spanning 45 bases read in frame from base 1. Germline trimming amounts to 5 bases on V and 2 bases on J, with 8 as the count of junction bases outside the gene matches.

Broad study findings and their caveats: In cross-validation, the 13-signature model distinguished ophthalmopathy from stable hyperthyroidism with about 90% sensitivity and just under 84% specificity, and in the test set the corresponding values were about 80% and 75%. Most expanded thyroid clonotypes with a frequency above 0.001 also appeared in blood, which suggests that blood repertoires may reflect the immune response in the thyroid. In validation, the model predicted ophthalmopathy progression with about 70% sensitivity and 72.22% specificity; fewer than 15 predicted patients were CT-confirmed with GO in a median of around 6 months. Sample size was not predetermined statistically, and investigators were not blinded to group allocation.

For repertoire sequencing, the TCR beta CDR3 regions were amplified from RNA transcripts. The first round of RT-PCR was done with HTBI primers and the Qiagen OneStep RT-PCR kit, and was followed by a second round of multiplex PCR, then size selection and purification. The libraries underwent paired-end sequencing with 100 bp reads on an Illumina HiSeq2000. Concerning the study's data processing: SOAPnuke was used to process the reads, removing any read that contained adapters or uncalled bases, had a mean Phred below 15, or lacked an exact match to the constant primer or identifier. COPE v1.2.5 was used to merge high-quality paired reads. Clonotypes were defined as unique nucleotide sequences and were aligned to IMGT TRB V, D and J references using MiTCR v1.1. The analysis was limited to V-J combinations with a frequency above 0.0001, which together covered 99.2% of the repertoires. For each V-J combination, a TCR clonal expansion and chaos score was defined as F50 clonal expansion divided by the chaos observed in the TCRdist matrix. Welch's t-statistics and random forest were used to narrow the features down to around 13 V-J combinations, which were then fed into a naive Bayes classifier. The Morisita-Horn index was used to measure how similar the thyroid and blood repertoires were. Clones were called with MiXCR by TCRdb after fastp trimmed the public reads at Q25, and only in-frame beta chains were retained. Duplicate CDR3 protein sequences are folded into a single record with the most common DNA and genes. TCRdb's processing, not the authors', yielded these V and J calls. The sample data list approximately 640,000 distinct CDR3 sequences, and under 50% of these were observed just once. The biggest ten clones account for 3% to 4% of the sample.

The source material was peripheral blood. The rearrangement joined TRBV20-1 to TRBJ2-2; 7 middle bases align to TRBD1. The TCR sequence derives from an adult man with Graves' ophthalmopathy. The nucleotides read TGCAGTGCTCGCAGGACAGGCTTAAACACCGGGGAGCTGTTTTTT. This gives the protein CSARRTGLNTGELFF.